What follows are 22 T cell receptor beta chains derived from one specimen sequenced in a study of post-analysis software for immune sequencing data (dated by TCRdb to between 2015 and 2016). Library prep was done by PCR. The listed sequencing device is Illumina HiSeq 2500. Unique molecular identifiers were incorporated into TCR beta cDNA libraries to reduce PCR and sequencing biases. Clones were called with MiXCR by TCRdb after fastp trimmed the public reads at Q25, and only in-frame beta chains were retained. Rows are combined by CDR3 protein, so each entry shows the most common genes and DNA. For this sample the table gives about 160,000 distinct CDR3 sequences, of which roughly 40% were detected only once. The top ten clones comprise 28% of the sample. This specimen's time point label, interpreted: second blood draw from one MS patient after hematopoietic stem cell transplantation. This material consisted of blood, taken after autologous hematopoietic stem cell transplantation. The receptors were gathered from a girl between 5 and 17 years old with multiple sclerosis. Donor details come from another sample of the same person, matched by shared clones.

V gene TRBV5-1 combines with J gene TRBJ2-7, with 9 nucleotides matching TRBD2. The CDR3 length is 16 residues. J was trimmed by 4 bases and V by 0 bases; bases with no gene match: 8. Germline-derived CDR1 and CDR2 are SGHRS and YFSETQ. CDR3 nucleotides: TGCGCCAGCAGCTTGGCCGGTGCGGGAGGGGTATACGAGCAGTACTTC. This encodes CASSLAGAGGVYEQYF.

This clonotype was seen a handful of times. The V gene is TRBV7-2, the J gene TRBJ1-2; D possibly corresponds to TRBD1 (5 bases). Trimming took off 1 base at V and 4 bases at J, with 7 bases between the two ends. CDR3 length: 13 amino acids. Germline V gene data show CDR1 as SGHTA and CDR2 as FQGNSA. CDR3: CASSLGQIYGYTF. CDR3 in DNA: TGTGCCAGCAGCTTAGGACAGATCTATGGCTACACCTTC.

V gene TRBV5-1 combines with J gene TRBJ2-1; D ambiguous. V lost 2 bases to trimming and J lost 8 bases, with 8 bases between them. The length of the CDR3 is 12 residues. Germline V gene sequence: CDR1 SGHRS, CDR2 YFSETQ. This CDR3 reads CASSFNQDEQFF. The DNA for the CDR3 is TGCGCCAGCAGCTTTAATCAGGATGAGCAGTTCTTC. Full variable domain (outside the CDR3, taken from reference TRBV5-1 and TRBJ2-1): KAGVTQTPRYLIKTRGQQVTLSCSPISGHRSVSWYQQTPGQGLQFLFEYFSETQRNKGNFPGRFSGRQFSNSRSEMNVSTLELGDSALYLCASSFNQDEQFFGPGTRLTVL.

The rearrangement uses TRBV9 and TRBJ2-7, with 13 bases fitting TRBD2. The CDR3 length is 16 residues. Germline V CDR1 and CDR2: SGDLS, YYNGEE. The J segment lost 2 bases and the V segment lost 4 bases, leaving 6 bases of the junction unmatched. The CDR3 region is CASSLGTSGKTYEQYF. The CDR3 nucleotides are TGTGCCAGCAGCCTCGGGACTAGCGGGAAAACCTACGAGCAGTACTTC.

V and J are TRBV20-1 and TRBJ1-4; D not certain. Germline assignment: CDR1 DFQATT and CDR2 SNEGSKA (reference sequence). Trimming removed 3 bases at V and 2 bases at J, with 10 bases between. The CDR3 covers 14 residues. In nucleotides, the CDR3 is TGCAGTGCTAGTTTACCACAGACTAATGAAAAACTGTTTTTT. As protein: CSASLPQTNEKLFF.

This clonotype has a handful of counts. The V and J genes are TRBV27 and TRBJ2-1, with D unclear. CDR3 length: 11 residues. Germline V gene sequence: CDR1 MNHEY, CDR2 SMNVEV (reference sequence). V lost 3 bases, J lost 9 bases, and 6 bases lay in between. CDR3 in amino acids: CASSLYREQFF. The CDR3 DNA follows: TGTGCCAGCAGTTTGTATCGTGAGCAGTTCTTC.

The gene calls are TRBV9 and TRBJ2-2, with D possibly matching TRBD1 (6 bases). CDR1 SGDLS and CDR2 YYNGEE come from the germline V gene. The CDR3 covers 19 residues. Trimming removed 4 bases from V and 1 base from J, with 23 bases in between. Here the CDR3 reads CASSTRPRNRALNTGELFF. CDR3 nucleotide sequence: TGTGCCAGCAGCACTCGCCCGAGGAACAGGGCACTGAACACCGGGGAGCTGTTTTTT.

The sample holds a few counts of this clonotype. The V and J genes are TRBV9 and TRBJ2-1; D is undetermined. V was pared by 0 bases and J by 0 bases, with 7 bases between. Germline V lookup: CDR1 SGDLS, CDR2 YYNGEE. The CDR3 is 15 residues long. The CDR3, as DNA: TGTGCCAGCAGCGTAGAGCCCAACTCCTACAATGAGCAGTTCTTC. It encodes CASSVEPNSYNEQFF.

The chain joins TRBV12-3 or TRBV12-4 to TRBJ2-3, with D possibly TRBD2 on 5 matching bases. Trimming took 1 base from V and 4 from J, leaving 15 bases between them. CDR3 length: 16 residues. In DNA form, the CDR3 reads TGTGCCAGCAGTTTAGTGAGGTGGAGGAGCGCAGATACGCAGTATTTT. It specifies CASSLVRWRSADTQYF.

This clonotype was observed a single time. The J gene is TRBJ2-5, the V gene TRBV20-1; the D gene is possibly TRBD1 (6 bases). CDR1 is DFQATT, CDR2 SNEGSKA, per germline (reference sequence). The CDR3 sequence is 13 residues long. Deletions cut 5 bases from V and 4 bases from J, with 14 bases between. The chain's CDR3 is CSAHFGQRETQYF. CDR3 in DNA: TGCAGTGCTCACTTTGGACAGCGAGAGACCCAGTACTTC.

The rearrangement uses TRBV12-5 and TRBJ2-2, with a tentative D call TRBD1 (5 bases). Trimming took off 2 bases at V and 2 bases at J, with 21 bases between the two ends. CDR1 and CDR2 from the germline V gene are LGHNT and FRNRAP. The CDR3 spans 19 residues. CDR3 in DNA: TGTGCTAGTGGTTTGAACAGAGGACACGGCGGAAGAAACACCGGGGAGCTGTTTTTT. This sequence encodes CASGLNRGHGGRNTGELFF.

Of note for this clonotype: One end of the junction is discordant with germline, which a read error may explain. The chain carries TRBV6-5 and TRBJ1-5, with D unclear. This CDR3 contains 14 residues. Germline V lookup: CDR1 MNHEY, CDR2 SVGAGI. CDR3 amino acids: CASSYSRDNQPQHF. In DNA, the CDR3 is TGCGCCAGCAGTTACTCGCGGGACAATCAGCCCCAGCATTTT.

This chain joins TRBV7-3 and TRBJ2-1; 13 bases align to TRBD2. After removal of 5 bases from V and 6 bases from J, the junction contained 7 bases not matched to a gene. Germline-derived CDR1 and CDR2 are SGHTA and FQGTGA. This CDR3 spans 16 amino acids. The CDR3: CASSRGTSGNLNEQFF. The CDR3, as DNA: TGTGCCAGCAGCCGGGGGACTAGCGGGAATCTCAATGAGCAGTTCTTC.

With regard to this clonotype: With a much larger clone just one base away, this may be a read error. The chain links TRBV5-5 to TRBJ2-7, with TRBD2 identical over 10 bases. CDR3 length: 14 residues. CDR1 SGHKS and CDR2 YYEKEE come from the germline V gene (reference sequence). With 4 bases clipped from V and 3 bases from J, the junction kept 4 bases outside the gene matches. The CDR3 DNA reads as TGTGCCAGCAGCCTCCTAGCGGGAGTCTACGAGCAGTACTTC. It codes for CASSLLAGVYEQYF.

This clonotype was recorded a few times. The CDR3 nucleotides are TGCAGTGCTACGACAGGGGGTGGTAACTATGGCTACACCTTC. It yields the protein CSATTGGGNYGYTF. The chain carries TRBV20-1 and TRBJ1-2, with TRBD1 identical over 9 bases. From germline, CDR1 is DFQATT and CDR2 SNEGSKA (reference sequence). The CDR3 consists of 14 residues. Losses at the gene ends were 4 bases for V and 1 base for J; bases not matched to a gene: 4.

CDR3 amino acids: CATFGTGGGGQPQHF. CDR3 nucleotide sequence: TGTGCCACCTTCGGGACAGGGGGCGGGGGACAGCCCCAGCATTTT. The V call is TRBV28, the J call TRBJ1-5; TRBD1 agrees at 12 bases. The CDR3 loop spans 15 amino acids. V gave up 10 bases and J gave up 7 bases; unmatched junction bases: 11. Germline CDR1 MDHEN, CDR2 SYDVKM. Supplemented by reference TRBV28 and TRBJ1-5, the full variable domain reads DVKVTQSSRYLVKRTGEKVFLECVQDMDHENMFWYRQDPGLGLRLIYFSYDVKMKEKGDIPEGYSVSREKKERFSLILESASTNQTSMYLCATFGTGGGGQPQHFGDGTRLSIL.

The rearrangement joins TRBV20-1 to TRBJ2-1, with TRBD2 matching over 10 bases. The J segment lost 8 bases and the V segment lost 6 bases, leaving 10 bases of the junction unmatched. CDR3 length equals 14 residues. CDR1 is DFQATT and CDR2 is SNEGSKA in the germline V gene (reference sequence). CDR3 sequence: CSAVPSGSPDEQFF. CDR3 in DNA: TGCAGTGCCGTCCCTAGCGGGAGTCCCGATGAGCAGTTCTTC.

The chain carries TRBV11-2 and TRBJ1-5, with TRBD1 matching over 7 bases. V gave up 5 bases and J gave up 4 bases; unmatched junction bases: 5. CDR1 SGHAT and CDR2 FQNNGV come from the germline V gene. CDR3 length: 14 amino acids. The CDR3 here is CASSRTGENQPQHF. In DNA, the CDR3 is TGTGCCAGCAGCCGAACAGGGGAGAATCAGCCCCAGCATTTT.

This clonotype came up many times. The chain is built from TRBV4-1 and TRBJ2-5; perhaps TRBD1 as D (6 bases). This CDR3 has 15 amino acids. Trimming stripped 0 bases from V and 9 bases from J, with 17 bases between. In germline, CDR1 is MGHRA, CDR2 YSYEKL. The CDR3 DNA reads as TGCGCCAGCAGCCAAGAGGGGGCTGGAGCGGTGTCCCAGTACTTC. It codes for CASSQEGAGAVSQYF.

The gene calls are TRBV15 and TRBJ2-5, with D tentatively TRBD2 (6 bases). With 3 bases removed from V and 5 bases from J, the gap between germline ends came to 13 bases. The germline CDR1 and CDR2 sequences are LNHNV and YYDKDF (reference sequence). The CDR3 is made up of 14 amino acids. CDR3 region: CATSSPAEGETQYF. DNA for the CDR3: TGTGCCACCAGCAGCCCTGCGGAGGGGGAGACCCAGTACTTC.

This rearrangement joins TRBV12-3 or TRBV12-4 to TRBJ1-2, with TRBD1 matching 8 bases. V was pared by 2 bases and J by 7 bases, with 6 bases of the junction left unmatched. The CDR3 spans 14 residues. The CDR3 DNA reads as TGTGCCAGCAGTTTACGACAGGGGTCGCGTGGCTACACCTTC. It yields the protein CASSLRQGSRGYTF.

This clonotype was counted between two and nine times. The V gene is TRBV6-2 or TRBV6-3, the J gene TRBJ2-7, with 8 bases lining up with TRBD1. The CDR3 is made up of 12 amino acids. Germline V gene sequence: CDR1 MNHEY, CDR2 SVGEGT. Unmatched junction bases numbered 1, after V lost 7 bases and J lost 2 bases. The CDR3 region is CASTDRAYEQYF. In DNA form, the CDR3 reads TGTGCCAGCACGGACAGGGCCTACGAGCAGTACTTC.